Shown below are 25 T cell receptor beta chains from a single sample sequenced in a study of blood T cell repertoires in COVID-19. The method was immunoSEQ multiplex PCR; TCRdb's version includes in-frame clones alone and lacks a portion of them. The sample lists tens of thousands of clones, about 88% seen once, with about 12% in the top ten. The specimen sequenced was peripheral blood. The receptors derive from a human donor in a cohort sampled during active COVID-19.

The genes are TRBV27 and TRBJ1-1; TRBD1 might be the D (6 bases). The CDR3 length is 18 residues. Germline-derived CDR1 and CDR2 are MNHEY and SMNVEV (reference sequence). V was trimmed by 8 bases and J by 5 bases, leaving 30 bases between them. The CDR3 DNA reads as TGTGCCAGCCGCGCCCTCGCATTAGGACAGACGGGGGGGACTGAAGCTTTCTTT. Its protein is CASRALALGQTGGTEAFF.

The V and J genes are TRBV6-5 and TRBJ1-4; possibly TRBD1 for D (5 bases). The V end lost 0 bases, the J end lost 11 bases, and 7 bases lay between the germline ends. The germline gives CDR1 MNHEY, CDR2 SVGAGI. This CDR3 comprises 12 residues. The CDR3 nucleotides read TGTGCCAGCAGTTACTCGGGGGGGAAACTGTTTTTT. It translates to CASSYSGGKLFF.

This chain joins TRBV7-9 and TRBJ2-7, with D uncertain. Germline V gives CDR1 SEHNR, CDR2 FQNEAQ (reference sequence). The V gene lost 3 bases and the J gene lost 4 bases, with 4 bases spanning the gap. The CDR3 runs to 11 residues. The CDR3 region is CASSFQYEQYF. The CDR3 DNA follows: TGTGCCAGCAGCTTCCAGTACGAGCAGTACTTC.

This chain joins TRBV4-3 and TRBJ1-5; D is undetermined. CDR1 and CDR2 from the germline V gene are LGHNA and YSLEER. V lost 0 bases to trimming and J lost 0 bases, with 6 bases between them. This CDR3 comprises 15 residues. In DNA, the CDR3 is TGCGCCAGCAGCCAAGACACACATAGCAATCAGCCCCAGCATTTT. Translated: CASSQDTHSNQPQHF.

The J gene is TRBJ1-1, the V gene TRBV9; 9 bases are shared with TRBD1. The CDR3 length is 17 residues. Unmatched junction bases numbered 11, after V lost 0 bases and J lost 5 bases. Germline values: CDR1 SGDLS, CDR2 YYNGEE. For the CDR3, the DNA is TGTGCCAGCAGCGTAGGAGGGACAGGGATTCGTGGGACTGAAGCTTTCTTT. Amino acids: CASSVGGTGIRGTEAFF.

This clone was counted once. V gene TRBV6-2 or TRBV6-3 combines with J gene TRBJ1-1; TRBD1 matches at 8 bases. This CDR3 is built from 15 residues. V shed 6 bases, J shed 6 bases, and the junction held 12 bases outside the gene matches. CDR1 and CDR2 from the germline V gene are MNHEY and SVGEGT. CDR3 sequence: CASSSTGGGSPEAFF. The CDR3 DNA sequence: TGTGCCAGCAGCTCTACAGGGGGAGGGAGCCCTGAAGCTTTCTTT.

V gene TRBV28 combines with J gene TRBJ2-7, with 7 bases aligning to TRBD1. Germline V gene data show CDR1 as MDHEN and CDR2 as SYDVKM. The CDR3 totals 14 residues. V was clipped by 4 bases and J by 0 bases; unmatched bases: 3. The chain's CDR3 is CASSYWDSSYEQYF. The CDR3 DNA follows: TGTGCCAGCAGTTACTGGGACAGCTCCTACGAGCAGTACTTC.

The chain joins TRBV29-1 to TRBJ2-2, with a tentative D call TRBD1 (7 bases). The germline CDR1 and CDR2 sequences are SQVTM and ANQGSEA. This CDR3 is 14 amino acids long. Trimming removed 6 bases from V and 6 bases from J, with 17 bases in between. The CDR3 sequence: CSVLLARGAGELFF. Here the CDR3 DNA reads TGCAGCGTGCTACTAGCCAGGGGGGCCGGGGAGCTGTTTTTT.

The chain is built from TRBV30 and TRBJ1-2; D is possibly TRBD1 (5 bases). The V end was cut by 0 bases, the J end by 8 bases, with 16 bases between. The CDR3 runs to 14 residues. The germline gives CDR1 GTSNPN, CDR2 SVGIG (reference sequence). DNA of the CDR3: TGTGCCTGGAGTGTACTGGGGCGGTGGCGGGGCTACACCTTC. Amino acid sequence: CAWSVLGRWRGYTF.

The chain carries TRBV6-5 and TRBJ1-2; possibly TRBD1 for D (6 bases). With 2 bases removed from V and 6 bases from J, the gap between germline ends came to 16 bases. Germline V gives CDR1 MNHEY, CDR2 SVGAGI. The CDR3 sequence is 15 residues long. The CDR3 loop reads CASSYGQQGADGYTF. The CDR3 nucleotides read TGTGCCAGCAGTTACGGCCAACAGGGCGCGGATGGCTACACCTTC.

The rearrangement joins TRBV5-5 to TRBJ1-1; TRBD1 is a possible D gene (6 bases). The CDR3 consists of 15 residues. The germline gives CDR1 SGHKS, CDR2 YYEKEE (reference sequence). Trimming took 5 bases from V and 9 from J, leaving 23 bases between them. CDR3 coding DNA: TGTGCCAGCAGTCCCCTAGGAGGGGGGGTTCTAAAAGCTTTCTTT. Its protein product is CASSPLGGGVLKAFF.

The CDR3 reads CASSFNHLTSGTNEQFF. In DNA, the CDR3 is TGTGCCAGCAGTTTTAACCATCTGACTAGCGGGACCAATGAGCAGTTCTTC. The rearrangement uses TRBV28 and TRBJ2-1; 11 nucleotides agree with TRBD2. Trimming took 3 bases from V and 6 from J; bases not matched to a gene: 10. This CDR3 has 17 amino acids. Germline values: CDR1 MDHEN, CDR2 SYDVKM.

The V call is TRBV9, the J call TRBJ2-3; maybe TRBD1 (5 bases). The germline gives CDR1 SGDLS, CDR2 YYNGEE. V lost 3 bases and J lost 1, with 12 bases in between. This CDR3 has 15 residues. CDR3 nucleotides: TGTGCCAGCAGCGGGCAGGACACACGCACAGATACGCAGTATTTT. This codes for CASSGQDTRTDTQYF.

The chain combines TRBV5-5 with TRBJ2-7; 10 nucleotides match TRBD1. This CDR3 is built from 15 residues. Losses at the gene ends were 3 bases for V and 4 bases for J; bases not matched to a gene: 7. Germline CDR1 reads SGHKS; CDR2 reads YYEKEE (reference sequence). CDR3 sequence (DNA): TGTGCCAGCAGCTACCCCGGGACAGGGGTATACGAGCAGTACTTC. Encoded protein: CASSYPGTGVYEQYF.

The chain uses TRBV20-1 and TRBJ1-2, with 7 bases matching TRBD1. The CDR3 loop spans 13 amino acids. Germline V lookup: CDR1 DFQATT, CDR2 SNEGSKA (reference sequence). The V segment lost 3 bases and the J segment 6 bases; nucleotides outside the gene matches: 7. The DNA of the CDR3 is TGCAGTGCTAGTGCCACAGGGGCTCATGGCTACACCTTC. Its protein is CSASATGAHGYTF.

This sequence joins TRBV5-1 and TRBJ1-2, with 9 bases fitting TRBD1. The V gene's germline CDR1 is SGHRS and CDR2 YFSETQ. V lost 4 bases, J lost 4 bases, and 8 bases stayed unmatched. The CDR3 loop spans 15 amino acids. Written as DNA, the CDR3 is TGCGCCAGCAGCCCAACGGTACAGGGGGCCTATGGCTACACCTTC. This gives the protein CASSPTVQGAYGYTF.

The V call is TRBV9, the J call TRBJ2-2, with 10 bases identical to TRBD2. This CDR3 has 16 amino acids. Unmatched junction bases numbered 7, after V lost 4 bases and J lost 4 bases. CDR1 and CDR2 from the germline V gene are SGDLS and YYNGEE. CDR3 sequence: CASSPQTSGFTGELFF. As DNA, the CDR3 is TGTGCCAGCAGCCCCCAGACTAGCGGGTTCACCGGGGAGCTGTTTTTT.

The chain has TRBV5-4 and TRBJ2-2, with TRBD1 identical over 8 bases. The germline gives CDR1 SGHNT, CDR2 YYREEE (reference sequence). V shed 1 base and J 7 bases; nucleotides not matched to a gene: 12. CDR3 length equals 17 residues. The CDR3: CASSLLVTGVGDGELFF. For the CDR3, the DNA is TGTGCCAGCAGCTTGCTCGTGACAGGGGTCGGGGACGGGGAGCTGTTTTTT.

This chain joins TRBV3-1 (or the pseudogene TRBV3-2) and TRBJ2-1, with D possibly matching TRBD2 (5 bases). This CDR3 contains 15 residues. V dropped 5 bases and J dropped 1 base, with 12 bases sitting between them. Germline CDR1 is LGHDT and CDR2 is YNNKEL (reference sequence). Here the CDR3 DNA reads TGTGCCAGCAGCGCTGGAGGCCCTTCCTACAATGAGCAGTTCTTC. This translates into CASSAGGPSYNEQFF.

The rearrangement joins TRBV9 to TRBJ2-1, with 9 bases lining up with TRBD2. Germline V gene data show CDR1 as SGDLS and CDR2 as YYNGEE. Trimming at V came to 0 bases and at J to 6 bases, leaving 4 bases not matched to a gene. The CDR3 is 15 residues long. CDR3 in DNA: TGTGCCAGCAGCGTAGTGGGTAGCGGGGGCAATGAGCAGTTCTTC. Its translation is CASSVVGSGGNEQFF.

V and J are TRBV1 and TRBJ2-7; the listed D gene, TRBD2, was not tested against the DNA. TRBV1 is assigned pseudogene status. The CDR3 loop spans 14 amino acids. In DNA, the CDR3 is TGCACCAGCAGCCAGGGAGGACTGGCGTACGAGCAGTACTTC. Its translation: CTSSQGGLAYEQYF.

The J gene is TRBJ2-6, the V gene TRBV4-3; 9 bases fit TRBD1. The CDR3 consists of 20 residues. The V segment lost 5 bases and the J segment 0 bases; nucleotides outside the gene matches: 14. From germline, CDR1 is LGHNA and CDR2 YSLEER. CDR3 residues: CASSFWGGTGRFSGANVLTF. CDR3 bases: TGCGCCAGCAGCTTTTGGGGAGGGACAGGGAGGTTCTCTGGGGCCAACGTCCTGACTTTC.

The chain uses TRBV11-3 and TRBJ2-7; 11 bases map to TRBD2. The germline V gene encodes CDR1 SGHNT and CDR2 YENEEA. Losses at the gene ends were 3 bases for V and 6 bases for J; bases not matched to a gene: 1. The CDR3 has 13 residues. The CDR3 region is CASSFTSGGEQYF. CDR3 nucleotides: TGTGCCAGCAGCTTTACTAGCGGGGGCGAGCAGTACTTC.

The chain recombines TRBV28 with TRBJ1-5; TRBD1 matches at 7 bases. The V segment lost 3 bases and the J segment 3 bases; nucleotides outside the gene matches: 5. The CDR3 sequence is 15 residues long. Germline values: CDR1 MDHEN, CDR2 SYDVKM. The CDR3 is CASSLGRGSNQPQHF. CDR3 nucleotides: TGTGCCAGCAGTTTGGGCAGGGGGTCCAATCAGCCCCAGCATTTT.

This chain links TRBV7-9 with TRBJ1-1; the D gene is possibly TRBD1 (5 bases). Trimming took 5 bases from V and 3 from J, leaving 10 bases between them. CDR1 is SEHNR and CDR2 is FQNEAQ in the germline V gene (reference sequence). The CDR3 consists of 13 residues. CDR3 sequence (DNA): TGTGCCAGCAGCCTCGGGACTGACACTGAAGCTTTCTTT. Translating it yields CASSLGTDTEAFF.